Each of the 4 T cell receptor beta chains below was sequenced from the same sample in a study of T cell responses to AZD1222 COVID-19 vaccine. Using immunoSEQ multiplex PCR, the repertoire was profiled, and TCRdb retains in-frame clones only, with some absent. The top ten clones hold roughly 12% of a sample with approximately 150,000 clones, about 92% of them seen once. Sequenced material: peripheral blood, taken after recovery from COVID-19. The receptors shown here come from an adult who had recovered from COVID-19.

The CDR3 DNA sequence: TGTGCCAGCAGCCGCCGGGACAGGAACACTGAAGCTTTCTTT. This gives the protein CASSRRDRNTEAFF. The chain links TRBV28 to TRBJ1-1; 7 bases are a match to TRBD1. With 6 bases clipped from V and 1 base from J, the junction kept 5 bases outside the gene matches. The CDR3 length is 14 residues. The germline V gene has CDR1 MDHEN and CDR2 SYDVKM.

CDR3 bases: TGTGCCTGGGCCGGGACAGGGACTAACTATGGCTACACCTTC. As protein: CAWAGTGTNYGYTF. This chain links TRBV30 with TRBJ1-2, with TRBD1 matching over 9 bases. The ends lost 5 bases at V and 0 bases at J; junction bases unmatched: 4. CDR3 length equals 14 residues. From germline, CDR1 is GTSNPN and CDR2 SVGIG (reference sequence).

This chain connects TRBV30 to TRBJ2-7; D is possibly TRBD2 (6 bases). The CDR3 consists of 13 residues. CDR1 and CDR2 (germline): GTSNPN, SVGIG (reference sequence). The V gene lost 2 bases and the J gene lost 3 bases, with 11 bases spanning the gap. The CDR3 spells CAWSPGLYYEQYF. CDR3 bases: TGTGCCTGGAGTCCGGGACTTTACTACGAGCAGTACTTC.

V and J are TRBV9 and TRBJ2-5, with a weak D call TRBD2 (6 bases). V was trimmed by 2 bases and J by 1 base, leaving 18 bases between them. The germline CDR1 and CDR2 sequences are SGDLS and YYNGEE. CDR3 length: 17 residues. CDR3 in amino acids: CASSVEARLDSQETQYF. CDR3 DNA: TGTGCCAGCAGCGTCGAAGCGCGACTAGATAGCCAAGAGACCCAGTACTTC.